The 9 T cell receptor beta chains listed next were all sequenced from one sample in a study of HIV-infected children after antiretroviral therapy interruption. Unique molecular identifiers were included in an RNA-based 3' RACE TCR library. One entry per CDR3 protein results from TCRdb running MiXCR on the 3' RACE reads. The sample lists some 15,000 distinct CDR3 sequences; around 3.2% were seen once. The treatment is: PENTA 11 planned treatment interruption arm or continuous ART arm. The sequencing used CD45RA+ CD4+ T cells from PBMCs, collected from a donor given antiretroviral therapy, either interrupted or continuous. Noted subset: naive CD4+ CD45RA+ CD45RO- T cells. The receptors originated from a child under 18 with HIV.

This clonotype was recorded at least ten times. The chain is built from TRBV12-3 or TRBV12-4 and TRBJ2-3, with 8 bases lining up with TRBD1. The CDR3 covers 15 residues. V lost 1 base, J lost 0 bases, and 0 bases stayed unmatched. The CDR3 region is CASSLGQGSTDTQYF. The CDR3 nucleotides are TGTGCCAGCAGTTTAGGACAGGGGAGCACAGATACGCAGTATTTT.

This clonotype has a count of ten or more. The rearrangement uses TRBV12-3 or TRBV12-4 and TRBJ1-1; D remains unclear. The V and J ends lost 5 bases and 4 bases respectively, with 14 bases between them. The CDR3 has 14 amino acids. The CDR3 reads CASSVGLPGTEAFF. DNA of the CDR3: TGTGCCAGCAGTGTGGGCCTCCCCGGCACTGAAGCTTTCTTT.

This clonotype is classed as medium-sized (0.01 to 0.1%). The V gene is TRBV27, the J gene TRBJ2-2, with D perhaps matching TRBD1 (6 bases). Trimming cost V 5 bases and J 0 bases, with 16 bases left between them. Germline V lookup: CDR1 MNHEY, CDR2 SMNVEV (reference sequence). The CDR3 spans 17 residues. This chain's CDR3 is CASSLRTDRSNTGELFF. The DNA of the CDR3 is TGTGCCAGCAGTCTGCGAACCGACAGGTCGAACACCGGGGAGCTGTTTTTT.

Many counts were recorded for this clonotype. The V gene is TRBV3-1, the J gene TRBJ1-1; D unresolved. The V gene's germline CDR1 is LGHDT and CDR2 YNNKEL (reference sequence). The CDR3 contains 12 residues. The V and J ends lost 1 base and 7 bases respectively, with 7 bases between them. The DNA for the CDR3 is TGTGCCAGCAGCCAAGGGGGATTTGAAGCTTTCTTT. Residues: CASSQGGFEAFF.

The chain couples TRBV20-1 to TRBJ2-7; D is undetermined. Germline assignment: CDR1 DFQATT and CDR2 SNEGSKA (reference sequence). CDR3 length equals 9 residues. Trimming removed 7 bases from V and 10 bases from J, with 11 bases in between. CDR3 residues: CSGCGEQYF. CDR3 nucleotide sequence: TGCAGTGGCTGTGGGGAACAGTACTTC.

There are many counts of this clonotype. This chain connects TRBV12-3 or TRBV12-4 to TRBJ1-2; a weak D match, TRBD1 (5 bases). The germline V and J ends were trimmed by 3 bases and 8 bases, with 13 bases remaining between them. The CDR3 is made up of 13 amino acids. The CDR3 protein is CASSFARTRGYTF. Written as DNA, the CDR3 is TGTGCCAGCAGTTTTGCTCGGACACGGGGCTACACCTTC.

This clonotype has a count of ten or more. The rearrangement joins TRBV19 to TRBJ1-2; tentatively, D is TRBD1 (5 bases). The CDR3 sequence is 13 residues long. In germline, CDR1 is LNHDA, CDR2 SQIVND (reference sequence). V gave up 1 base and J gave up 6 bases, with 9 bases separating them. The CDR3 reads CASSIAGSDGYTF. DNA of the CDR3: TGTGCCAGTAGTATAGCAGGGTCTGATGGCTACACCTTC. Full variable domain (remainder filled in from reference TRBV19 and TRBJ1-2): DGGITQSPKYLFRKEGQNVTLSCEQNLNHDAMYWYRQDPGQGLRLIYYSQIVNDFQKGDIAEGYSVSREKKESFPLTVTSAQKNPTAFYLCASSIAGSDGYTFGSGTRLTVV.

Many counts were recorded for this clonotype. V usage is TRBV20-1 and J usage is TRBJ1-3; a weak D match, TRBD1 (5 bases). The CDR3 is 15 residues long. The V gene lost 0 bases and the J gene lost 0 bases, with 9 bases spanning the gap. CDR1 is DFQATT and CDR2 is SNEGSKA in the germline V gene (reference sequence). CDR3: CSARDRQISGNTIYF. The DNA for the CDR3 is TGCAGTGCTAGAGACCGACAGATCTCTGGAAACACCATATATTTT.

This clonotype was counted at least ten times. The V gene is TRBV7-2, the J gene TRBJ1-5; D uncertain. This CDR3 spans 13 amino acids. CDR1 is SGHTA, CDR2 FQGNSA, per germline. Deletions cut 5 bases from V and 5 bases from J, with 10 bases between. CDR3 amino acids: CASSLVEDQPQHF. The DNA of the CDR3 is TGTGCCAGCAGCCTCGTGGAGGATCAGCCCCAGCATTTT.